This T cell receptor (beta chain) was recovered during a study of blood T cell repertoires in COVID-19. Study context: Some COVID-19 samples were acute and others convalescent; all came from the United States, Italy and Spain. Sample material is recorded as cDNA or gDNA derived from T cells, B-cell-depleted T cells, or PBMCs.

After removal of 8 bases from V and 3 bases from J, the junction contained 7 bases not matched to a gene. This CDR3 comprises 14 residues. The germline V gene has CDR1 MNHEY and CDR2 SVGAGI. As handled by the study authors: Cell counts per sample came from amplifying reference gene primers. TCRdb keeps only in-frame clones here, not all; method: immunoSEQ multiplex PCR. V and J calls and clone size are copied from that table; D and trimming were computed from the DNA. The data show about 87,000 clones, around three quarters seen once. This sequence joins TRBV6-5 and TRBJ2-4; 7 bases are shared with TRBD1. The sample was peripheral blood. The source of this sequence is a woman aged 50 to 60 with acute or convalescent COVID-19. The CDR3 loop reads CASSAGGNKNIQYF. The CDR3 DNA follows: TGTGCCAGCTCGGCAGGGGGAAACAAAAACATTCAGTACTTC.